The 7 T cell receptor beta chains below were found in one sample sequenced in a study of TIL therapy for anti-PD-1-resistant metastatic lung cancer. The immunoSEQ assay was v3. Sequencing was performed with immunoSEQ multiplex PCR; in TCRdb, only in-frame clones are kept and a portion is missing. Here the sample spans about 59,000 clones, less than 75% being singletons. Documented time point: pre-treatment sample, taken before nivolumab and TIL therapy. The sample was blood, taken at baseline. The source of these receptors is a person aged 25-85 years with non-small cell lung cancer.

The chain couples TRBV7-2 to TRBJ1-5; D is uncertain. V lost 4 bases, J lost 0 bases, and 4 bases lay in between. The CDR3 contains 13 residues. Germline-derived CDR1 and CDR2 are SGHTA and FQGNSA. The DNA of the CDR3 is TGTGCCAGCAGCTCTTATAGCAATCAGCCCCAGCATTTT. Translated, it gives CASSSYSNQPQHF.

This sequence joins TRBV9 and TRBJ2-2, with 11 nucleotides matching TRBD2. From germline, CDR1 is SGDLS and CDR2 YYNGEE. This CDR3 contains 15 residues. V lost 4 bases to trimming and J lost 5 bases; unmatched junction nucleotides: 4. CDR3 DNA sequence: TGTGCCAGCAGCAAACTAGCGGGAGTTACCGGGGAGCTGTTTTTT. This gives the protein CASSKLAGVTGELFF.

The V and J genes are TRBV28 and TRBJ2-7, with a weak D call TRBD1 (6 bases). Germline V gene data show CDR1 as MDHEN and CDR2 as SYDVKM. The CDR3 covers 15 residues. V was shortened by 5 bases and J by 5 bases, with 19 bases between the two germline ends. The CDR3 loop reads CASSPTPGAGDEQYF. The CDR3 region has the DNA TGTGCCAGCAGTCCTACTCCAGGGGCAGGAGACGAGCAGTACTTC. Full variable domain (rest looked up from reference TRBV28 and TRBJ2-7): DVKVTQSSRYLVKRTGEKVFLECVQDMDHENMFWYRQDPGLGLRLIYFSYDVKMKEKGDIPEGYSVSREKKERFSLILESASTNQTSMYLCASSPTPGAGDEQYFGPGTRLTVT.

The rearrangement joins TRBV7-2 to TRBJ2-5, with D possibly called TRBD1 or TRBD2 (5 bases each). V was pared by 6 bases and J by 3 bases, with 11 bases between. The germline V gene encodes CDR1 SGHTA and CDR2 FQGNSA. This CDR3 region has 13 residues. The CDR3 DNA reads TGTGCCAGCAGAACCGGGACGAAAGAGACCCAGTACTTC. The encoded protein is CASRTGTKETQYF.

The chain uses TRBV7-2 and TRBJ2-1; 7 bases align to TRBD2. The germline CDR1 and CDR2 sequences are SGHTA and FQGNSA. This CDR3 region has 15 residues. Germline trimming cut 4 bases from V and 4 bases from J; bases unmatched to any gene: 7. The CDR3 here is CASSSPGGTYNEQFF. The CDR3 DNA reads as TGTGCCAGCAGCTCGCCGGGGGGTACGTACAATGAGCAGTTCTTC.

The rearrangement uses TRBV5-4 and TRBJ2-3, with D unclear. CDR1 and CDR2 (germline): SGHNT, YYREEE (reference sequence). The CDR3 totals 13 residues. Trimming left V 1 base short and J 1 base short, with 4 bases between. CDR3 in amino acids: CASSLFGTDTQYF. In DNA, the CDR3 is TGTGCCAGCAGCTTGTTTGGCACAGATACGCAGTATTTT.

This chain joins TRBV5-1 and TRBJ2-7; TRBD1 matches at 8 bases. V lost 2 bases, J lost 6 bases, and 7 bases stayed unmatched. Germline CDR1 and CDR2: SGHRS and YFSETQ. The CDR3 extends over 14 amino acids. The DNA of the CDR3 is TGCGCCAGCAGCTTTAATGCAGGGGGCGGCGAGCAGTACTTC. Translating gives CASSFNAGGGEQYF.